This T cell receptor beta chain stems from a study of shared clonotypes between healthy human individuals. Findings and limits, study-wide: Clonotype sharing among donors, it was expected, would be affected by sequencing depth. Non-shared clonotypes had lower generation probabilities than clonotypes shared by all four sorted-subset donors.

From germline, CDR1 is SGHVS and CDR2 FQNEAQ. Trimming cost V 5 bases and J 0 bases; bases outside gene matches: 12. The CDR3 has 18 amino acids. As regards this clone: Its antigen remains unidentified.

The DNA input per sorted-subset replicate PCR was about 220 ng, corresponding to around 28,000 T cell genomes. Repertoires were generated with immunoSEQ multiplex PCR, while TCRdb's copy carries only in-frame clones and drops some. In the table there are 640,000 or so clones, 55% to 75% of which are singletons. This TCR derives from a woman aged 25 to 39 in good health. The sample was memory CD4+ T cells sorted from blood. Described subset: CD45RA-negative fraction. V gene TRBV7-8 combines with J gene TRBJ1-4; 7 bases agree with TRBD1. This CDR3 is CASSSRDSRRATNEKLFF. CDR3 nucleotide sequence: TGTGCCAGCAGCAGCCGGGACAGCCGCCGAGCAACTAATGAAAAACTGTTTTTT.